The subject of this entry is one T cell receptor beta chain. This sample is part of a study of blood T cell repertoires in COVID-19. Turning to the study itself: T cells, B-cell-depleted T cells, or PBMCs provided the cDNA or gDNA that served as material.

Assay: immunoSEQ multiplex PCR; the TCRdb copy retains only in-frame clones and omits some. The sample carries a few hundred thousand clones, around 90% recorded once. The CDR3 runs to 15 residues. The V segment lost 3 bases and the J segment 6 bases; nucleotides outside the gene matches: 8. CDR1 is SNHLY, CDR2 FYNNEI, per germline. This sequence originates from a woman between 18 and 29 years old with acute COVID-19. The sequencing sample was made of PBMCs or T cells enriched from blood (not recorded which). The chain couples TRBV2 to TRBJ2-1; the match to TRBD1 covers 7 bases. CDR3 amino acids: CASSDISTGSNEQFF. CDR3 nucleotides: TGTGCCAGCAGTGATATCTCGACAGGGTCCAATGAGCAGTTCTTC.